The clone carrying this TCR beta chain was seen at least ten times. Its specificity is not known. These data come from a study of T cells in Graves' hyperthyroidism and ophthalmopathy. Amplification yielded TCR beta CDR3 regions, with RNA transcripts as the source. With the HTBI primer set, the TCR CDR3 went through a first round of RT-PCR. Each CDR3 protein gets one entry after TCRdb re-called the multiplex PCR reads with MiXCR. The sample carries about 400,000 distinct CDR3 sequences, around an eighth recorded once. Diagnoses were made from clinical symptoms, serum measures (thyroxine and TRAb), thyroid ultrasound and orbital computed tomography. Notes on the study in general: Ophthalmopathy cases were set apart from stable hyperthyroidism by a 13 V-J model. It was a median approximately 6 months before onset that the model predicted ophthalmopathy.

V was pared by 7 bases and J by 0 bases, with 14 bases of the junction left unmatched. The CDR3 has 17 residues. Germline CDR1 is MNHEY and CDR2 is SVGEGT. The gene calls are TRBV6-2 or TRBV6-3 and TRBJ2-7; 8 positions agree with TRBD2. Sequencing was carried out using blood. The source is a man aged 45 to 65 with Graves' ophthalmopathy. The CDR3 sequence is CASIKGAGGRFSYEQYF. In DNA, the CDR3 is TGTGCCAGCATTAAAGGGGCAGGCGGGAGGTTCTCCTACGAGCAGTACTTC.